Shown below are 16 T cell receptor beta chains from a single sample sequenced in a study of blood T cell repertoires in COVID-19. This table comes from immunoSEQ multiplex PCR, and its TCRdb copy is limited to in-frame clones, with some not included. The table lists 200,000 to 250,000 clones, over 80% of them singletons. Sequencing was performed on PBMCs or T cells enriched from blood (not recorded which). The receptors stem from a man aged 45-65 years who had been exposed to COVID-19.

The chain is built from TRBV27 and TRBJ1-6; possibly TRBD1 for D (6 bases). Germline CDR1 and CDR2: MNHEY and SMNVEV (reference sequence). The CDR3 spans 16 residues. Deletions cut 6 bases from V and 9 bases from J, with 21 bases between. In nucleotides, the CDR3 is TGTGCCAGCAGCATTTACTGGACAGACGAAGGTTCACCCCTCCACTTT. It codes for CASSIYWTDEGSPLHF.

The CDR3 sequence: CSVEDGTGVNNEQFF. The CDR3 DNA reads as TGCAGCGTTGAAGACGGGACAGGCGTTAACAATGAGCAGTTCTTC. J is TRBJ2-1 and V is TRBV29-1; 8 nucleotides match TRBD1. The CDR3 totals 15 residues. V shed 0 bases, J shed 5 bases, and the junction held 6 bases outside the gene matches. Germline V gene sequence: CDR1 SQVTM, CDR2 ANQGSEA.

V and J are TRBV5-1 and TRBJ1-1, with a weak D call TRBD1 (5 bases). The germline gives CDR1 SGHRS, CDR2 YFSETQ. CDR3 size: 14 residues. V was clipped by 2 bases and J by 2 bases, with 10 bases between them. The CDR3 loop is CASSFRVNNTEAFF. Here the CDR3 DNA reads TGCGCCAGCAGCTTCAGGGTTAACAACACTGAAGCTTTCTTT.

J is TRBJ2-2 and V is TRBV7-6; no clear D gene. This CDR3 spans 13 amino acids. V was clipped by 5 bases and J by 6 bases, with 10 bases between them. CDR1 and CDR2 (germline): SGHVS, FNYEAQ. This CDR3 reads CASSPALSGELFF. In DNA form, the CDR3 reads TGTGCCAGCAGCCCCGCCCTATCCGGGGAGCTGTTTTTT.

V is TRBV27 and J is TRBJ2-6, with TRBD1 matching over 7 bases. Per germline, CDR1 MNHEY and CDR2 SMNVEV (reference sequence). Losses at the gene ends were 5 bases for V and 2 bases for J; bases not matched to a gene: 3. This CDR3 comprises 15 residues. CDR3 DNA: TGTGCCAGCAGTCCCGACAGGGCTGGGGCCAACGTCCTGACTTTC. Translated, it gives CASSPDRAGANVLTF.

The chain combines TRBV30 with TRBJ1-5; D unresolved. The CDR3 extends over 13 amino acids. V was cut by 4 bases and J by 0 bases, with 7 bases left in between. Germline V CDR1 and CDR2: GTSNPN, SVGIG (reference sequence). This CDR3 reads CAWTQNSNQPQHF. CDR3 nucleotides: TGTGCCTGGACGCAGAATAGCAATCAGCCCCAGCATTTT.

CDR3 amino acids: CASSEEWGTESYGYTF. CDR3 in DNA: TGTGCCAGCAGTGAAGAGTGGGGGACAGAAAGTTATGGCTACACCTTC. The chain links TRBV25-1 to TRBJ1-2; 7 bases line up with TRBD1. The ends lost 2 bases at V and 5 bases at J; junction bases unmatched: 11. The CDR3 runs to 16 residues. Germline V gene data show CDR1 as MGHDK and CDR2 as SYGVNS.

This clone has just one count. The rearrangement links TRBV5-1 to TRBJ1-2; weak D call: TRBD1 (6 bases). The CDR3 is made up of 15 amino acids. Trimming stripped 0 bases from V and 4 bases from J, with 13 bases between. Germline loops: CDR1 SGHRS, CDR2 YFSETQ. CDR3 amino acids: CASSLEGGDLYGYTF. In DNA, the CDR3 is TGCGCCAGCAGCTTGGAAGGGGGGGACCTCTATGGCTACACCTTC.

As regards this clone: This CDR3 is also generated by other DNA sequences in the sample. The chain uses TRBV30 and TRBJ1-1; no clear D. V was clipped by 3 bases and J by 0 bases, with 5 bases between them. The CDR3 runs to 12 residues. The germline V gene has CDR1 GTSNPN and CDR2 SVGIG (reference sequence). This chain's CDR3 is CAWRRLNTEAFF. DNA of the CDR3: TGTGCCTGGAGACGGTTGAACACTGAAGCTTTCTTT.

This chain links TRBV6-5 with TRBJ1-2, with D uncertain. Trimming stripped 8 bases from V and 6 bases from J, with 16 bases between. The CDR3 has 13 residues. Germline V lookup: CDR1 MNHEY, CDR2 SVGAGI. The CDR3 sequence: CASHWNPGNGYTF. CDR3 in DNA: TGTGCCAGCCATTGGAACCCGGGGAATGGCTACACCTTC.

This chain uses TRBV27 with TRBJ2-4; a weak D match, TRBD2 (6 bases). CDR3 length equals 13 residues. Germline V CDR1 and CDR2: MNHEY, SMNVEV (reference sequence). V was clipped by 1 base and J by 9 bases, with 10 bases between them. The CDR3: CASSLFPGGIQYF. The CDR3 region has the DNA TGTGCCAGCAGTTTATTCCCCGGGGGCATTCAGTACTTC.

V and J are TRBV15 and TRBJ2-3; no definite D call. This CDR3 has 12 residues. Trimming stripped 1 base from V and 10 bases from J, with 9 bases between. Looked up from germline, CDR1 is LNHNV and CDR2 is YYDKDF (reference sequence). CDR3 sequence (DNA): TGTGCCACCAGCAGAGTGGGCCCGCCGCAGTATTTT. Translated: CATSRVGPPQYF.

The rearrangement uses TRBV5-4 and TRBJ2-3; 8 bases fit TRBD1. CDR1 is SGHNT, CDR2 YYREEE, per germline (reference sequence). The length of the CDR3 is 15 residues. Trimming cost V 4 bases and J 3 bases; bases outside gene matches: 7. The CDR3 loop reads CASSGAGGWTDTQYF. DNA of the CDR3: TGTGCCAGCAGCGGGGCAGGGGGCTGGACAGATACGCAGTATTTT.

The V call is TRBV7-6, the J call TRBJ2-2; TRBD1 matches at 11 bases. Germline trimming cut 5 bases from V and 4 bases from J; bases unmatched to any gene: 9. The CDR3 has 17 amino acids. Germline CDR1 is SGHVS and CDR2 is FNYEAQ. CDR3 sequence reads: CASSPVVGTGGTGELFF. CDR3 nucleotides: TGTGCCAGCAGCCCGGTGGTCGGGACAGGGGGCACCGGGGAGCTGTTTTTT.

The J gene is TRBJ1-4, the V gene TRBV28; maybe TRBD1 (5 bases). The CDR3 extends over 24 amino acids. Germline CDR1 reads MDHEN; CDR2 reads SYDVKM. V shed 5 bases and J shed 0 bases, with 37 bases lying between them. CDR3 nucleotides: TGTGCCAGCAGTCCCCACCAGCAGGGCGACTTTGTCCCTACGTGGGGATCAACTAATGAAAAACTGTTTTTT. It codes for CASSPHQQGDFVPTWGSTNEKLFF.

This clone was detected only a few times. The CDR3: CASSTGGDPYGYTF. The CDR3 DNA reads as TGTGCCAGCAGTACAGGGGGCGATCCCTATGGCTACACCTTC. The chain joins TRBV28 to TRBJ1-2; 9 bases line up with TRBD1. Germline V gene sequence: CDR1 MDHEN, CDR2 SYDVKM. Unmatched junction bases numbered 5, after V lost 5 bases and J lost 4 bases. This CDR3 has 14 residues.